This T cell receptor beta chain is from a study of blood T cell repertoires in COVID-19. Study summary: Acute and convalescent COVID-19 specimens originated in the United States, Italy and Spain. PBMCs, B-cell-depleted T cells, or T cells provided the cDNA or gDNA that made up the material.

Original data processing: The assay estimated nucleated cells by amplifying reference gene primers. Assay: immunoSEQ multiplex PCR; the TCRdb copy retains only in-frame clones and omits some. Clonal size and the V and J genes are those of that table, whereas D and trimming came from the DNA. The table has about 67,000 clones, roughly nine tenths seen once. Germline CDR1 is SQVTM and CDR2 is ANQGSEA. The CDR3 extends over 15 amino acids. With V trimmed by 0 bases and J by 1 base, 4 bases remained unmatched. This clonotype was obtained from a man aged 45-65 years with active COVID-19. The chain recombines TRBV29-1 with TRBJ2-3, with TRBD1 matching 7 bases. Sequenced input: peripheral blood. DNA of the CDR3: TGCAGCGTTGAAGATCCGGGACAGCGCACAGATACGCAGTATTTT. Its translation: CSVEDPGQRTDTQYF.